This T cell receptor beta chain was identified in a study of OX40 agonist ivuxolimab in advanced cancers. Profiling relied on immunoSEQ multiplex PCR, and the TCRdb table lists in-frame clones only, not all of them. Of roughly 90,000 clones in the sample, approximately 91% were seen once. This CDR3 spans 16 amino acids. Germline V gene sequence: CDR1 SGDLS, CDR2 YYNGEE. As for this clone: One end of the junction does not line up with germline, which may come from a read error.

The material sequenced was CD4+ or CD8+ T cells sorted from blood, taken in a trial of the OX40 agonist ivuxolimab. The J gene is TRBJ2-2, the V gene TRBV9; 8 bases fit TRBD2. The sequence came from an adult with an advanced solid tumor such as melanoma, head and neck, liver or kidney cancer. The CDR3 sequence is CASSVGVAGNSGELFF. CDR3 nucleotides: TGTGCCAGCAGCGTAGGCGTAGCGGGGAACTCCGGGGAGCTGTTTTTT.